Listed below are T cell receptor beta chains from one sample, sequenced in a study of blood T cells in healthy people across ages. One entry per CDR3 protein, called by TCRdb with MiXCR from the 5' RACE reads. The sample has about 1.5 million distinct CDR3 sequences, 40% to 50% seen once. The sample comprised blood. The receptors come from a woman in her late teens or twenties in good health. Both conserved end residues are part of each CDR3. A D gene is named only where the DNA matches it firmly. Where a row states a size, it is once, few, many or the class of an expanded clone; other rows omit it.

d_call: NA
j_call: TRBJ2-7
cdr3_length: 15
v_call: TRBV6-5
clone_size: few
cdr3_aa: CASSYSGRGAYEQYF
cdr3_nt: TGTGCCAGCAGTTACTCGGGGAGGGGGGCCTACGAGCAGTACTTC

d_call: NA
j_call: TRBJ2-7
cdr3_length: 15
v_call: TRBV28
clone_size: NA
cdr3_aa: CASRTIDGGTYEQYF
cdr3_nt: TGTGCCAGCAGAACGATCGACGGCGGGACTTACGAGCAGTACTTC

d_call: TRBD1
j_call: TRBJ2-1
cdr3_length: 16
v_call: TRBV10-3
clone_size: few
cdr3_aa: CAISRTGVSSYNEQFF
cdr3_nt: TGTGCCATCAGTAGGACAGGGGTGAGCTCCTACAATGAGCAGTTCTTC

d_call: TRBD2
j_call: TRBJ2-7
cdr3_length: 17
v_call: TRBV4-1
clone_size: NA
cdr3_aa: CASSPPNYGLAGDEQYF
cdr3_nt: TGCGCCAGCAGCCCGCCAAACTACGGACTAGCGGGAGATGAGCAGTACTTC

d_call: NA
j_call: TRBJ2-5
cdr3_length: 17
v_call: TRBV3-1
clone_size: NA
cdr3_aa: CASSQEGDKTSQETQYF
cdr3_nt: TGTGCCAGCAGCCAAGAAGGGGACAAGACATCACAAGAGACCCAGTACTTC

d_call: NA
j_call: TRBJ2-7
cdr3_length: 14
v_call: TRBV13
clone_size: NA
cdr3_aa: CASSSLSRAYEQYF
cdr3_nt: TGTGCCAGCAGCTCCTTGTCGCGAGCCTACGAGCAGTACTTC

d_call: NA
j_call: TRBJ2-3
cdr3_length: 16
v_call: TRBV21-1
clone_size: few
cdr3_aa: CASSPTTELCTDTQYF
cdr3_nt: TGTGCCAGCAGCCCCACAACCGAACTGTGCACAGATACGCAGTATTTT

d_call: TRBD1
j_call: TRBJ2-7
cdr3_length: 15
v_call: TRBV6-1
clone_size: NA
cdr3_aa: CASSSQTGATREQYF
cdr3_nt: TGTGCCAGCAGTTCACAGACAGGGGCCACTAGAGAGCAGTACTTC

d_call: TRBD1
j_call: TRBJ2-3
cdr3_length: 15
v_call: TRBV7-9
clone_size: NA
cdr3_aa: CAGSYRQGGTDTQYF
cdr3_nt: TGTGCCGGCAGCTACCGACAGGGTGGGACAGATACGCAGTATTTT

d_call: NA
j_call: TRBJ2-3
cdr3_length: 17
v_call: TRBV20-1
clone_size: few
cdr3_aa: CSARDYAPGAYTDTQYF
cdr3_nt: TGCAGTGCTAGAGACTACGCGCCCGGGGCCTACACAGATACGCAGTATTTT

d_call: NA
j_call: TRBJ2-7
cdr3_length: 17
v_call: TRBV28
clone_size: NA
cdr3_aa: CASSHPNSDPSSYEQYF
cdr3_nt: TGTGCCAGCAGTCACCCGAATTCGGACCCCAGCTCCTACGAGCAGTACTTC

d_call: NA
j_call: TRBJ2-3
cdr3_length: 12
v_call: TRBV20-1
clone_size: NA
cdr3_aa: CSALGVTDTQYF
cdr3_nt: TGCAGTGCTTTAGGGGTCACAGATACGCAGTATTTT

d_call: TRBD2
j_call: TRBJ2-3
cdr3_length: 14
v_call: TRBV20-1
clone_size: NA
cdr3_aa: CSASYGGSTDTQYF
cdr3_nt: TGCAGTGCATCCTACGGGGGGAGCACAGATACGCAGTATTTT

d_call: TRBD1
j_call: TRBJ2-5
cdr3_length: 17
v_call: TRBV5-1
clone_size: NA
cdr3_aa: CASSLLGQAAYQETQYF
cdr3_nt: TGCGCCAGCAGCCTCCTAGGACAGGCCGCTTACCAAGAGACCCAGTACTTC

d_call: NA
j_call: TRBJ2-1
cdr3_length: 16
v_call: TRBV18
clone_size: NA
cdr3_aa: CASSPPMSGDYNEQFF
cdr3_nt: TGTGCCAGCTCACCCCCAATGTCGGGGGACTACAATGAGCAGTTCTTC

d_call: TRBD2
j_call: TRBJ2-3
cdr3_length: 17
v_call: TRBV7-2
clone_size: NA
cdr3_aa: CASSMTGTSGRLDTQYF
cdr3_nt: TGTGCCAGCAGCATGACGGGGACTAGCGGGAGGTTAGATACGCAGTATTTT

d_call: NA
j_call: TRBJ1-5
cdr3_length: 11
v_call: TRBV2
clone_size: NA
cdr3_aa: CALGLREPQHF
cdr3_nt: TGTGCCCTTGGCTTGAGGGAGCCCCAGCATTTT

d_call: NA
j_call: TRBJ1-1
cdr3_length: 10
v_call: TRBV20-1
clone_size: NA
cdr3_aa: CSARGPRAFF
cdr3_nt: TGCAGTGCTAGAGGTCCCCGAGCTTTCTTT

d_call: TRBD2
j_call: TRBJ2-3
cdr3_length: 16
v_call: TRBV6-5
clone_size: few
cdr3_aa: CASSFTSGSLTDTQYF
cdr3_nt: TGTGCCAGCAGTTTTACTAGCGGGAGTCTGACAGATACGCAGTATTTT

d_call: NA
j_call: TRBJ2-3
cdr3_length: 20
v_call: TRBV10-3
clone_size: NA
cdr3_aa: CAISAPMGVRETFGTDTQYF
cdr3_nt: TGTGCCATCAGTGCTCCAATGGGGGTACGTGAAACATTCGGAACAGATACGCAGTATTTT

d_call: TRBD1
j_call: TRBJ2-7
cdr3_length: 14
v_call: TRBV25-1
clone_size: NA
cdr3_aa: CASAHGQGLYEQYF
cdr3_nt: TGTGCCAGCGCCCATGGACAGGGACTCTACGAGCAGTACTTC

d_call: NA
j_call: TRBJ2-3
cdr3_length: 13
v_call: TRBV6-4
clone_size: once
cdr3_aa: CASSSQPGDTQYF
cdr3_nt: TGTGCCAGCAGCTCCCAGCCGGGAGATACGCAGTATTTT

d_call: NA
j_call: TRBJ2-1
cdr3_length: 14
v_call: TRBV7-9
clone_size: NA
cdr3_aa: CASSLWTAGDEQFF
cdr3_nt: TGTGCCAGCAGTTTATGGACGGCGGGCGATGAGCAGTTCTTC

d_call: TRBD1
j_call: TRBJ2-3
cdr3_length: 16
v_call: TRBV6-4
clone_size: NA
cdr3_aa: CASSDSATGVTDTQYF
cdr3_nt: TGTGCCAGCAGTGACTCCGCGACAGGGGTCACAGATACGCAGTATTTT

d_call: NA
j_call: TRBJ1-4
cdr3_length: 13
v_call: TRBV5-1
clone_size: few
cdr3_aa: CASSLEGEEKLFF
cdr3_nt: TGCGCCAGCAGCTTGGAGGGCGAAGAAAAACTGTTTTTT

d_call: TRBD2
j_call: TRBJ2-1
cdr3_length: 17
v_call: TRBV5-1
clone_size: NA
cdr3_aa: CASSSLLAGGSYNEQFF
cdr3_nt: TGCGCCAGCAGCTCCCTCTTAGCGGGAGGATCCTACAATGAGCAGTTCTTC

d_call: NA
j_call: TRBJ1-5
cdr3_length: 16
v_call: TRBV6-1
clone_size: NA
cdr3_aa: CASSTRRTFSNQPQHF
cdr3_nt: TGTGCCAGCAGTACCAGACGGACGTTTAGCAATCAGCCCCAGCATTTT

d_call: NA
j_call: TRBJ2-7
cdr3_length: 14
v_call: TRBV20-1
clone_size: few
cdr3_aa: CSAAFRWQTYEQYF
cdr3_nt: TGCAGTGCTGCGTTTCGGTGGCAGACCTACGAGCAGTACTTC

d_call: TRBD1
j_call: TRBJ1-2
cdr3_length: 11
v_call: TRBV30
clone_size: NA
cdr3_aa: CAWTGGYGYTF
cdr3_nt: TGTGCCTGGACAGGGGGCTATGGCTACACCTTC

d_call: NA
j_call: TRBJ1-2
cdr3_length: 13
v_call: TRBV12-3/TRBV12-4
clone_size: NA
cdr3_aa: CASSFSRRWGYTF
cdr3_nt: TGTGCCAGCAGTTTCTCTCGTCGGTGGGGCTACACCTTC

d_call: NA
j_call: TRBJ2-4
cdr3_length: 15
v_call: TRBV5-1
clone_size: NA
cdr3_aa: CASSLTQGLGNIQYF
cdr3_nt: TGCGCCAGCAGCTTGACCCAGGGGCTGGGAAACATTCAGTACTTC

d_call: NA
j_call: TRBJ1-3
cdr3_length: 11
v_call: TRBV7-8
clone_size: NA
cdr3_aa: CASSFQNTIYF
cdr3_nt: TGTGCCAGCAGCTTCCAAAACACCATATATTTT

d_call: TRBD2
j_call: TRBJ2-7
cdr3_length: 14
v_call: TRBV20-1
clone_size: NA
cdr3_aa: CSASTGRERTEQYF
cdr3_nt: TGCAGTGCTAGCACTGGGCGGGAGAGGACTGAGCAGTACTTC

d_call: TRBD2
j_call: TRBJ2-3
cdr3_length: 16
v_call: TRBV10-3
clone_size: NA
cdr3_aa: CAISDLWEGVRDTQYF
cdr3_nt: TGTGCCATCAGTGACCTCTGGGAGGGAGTGAGGGATACGCAGTATTTT

d_call: NA
j_call: TRBJ2-5
cdr3_length: 15
v_call: TRBV7-6
clone_size: few
cdr3_aa: CASSPNGWAQETQYF
cdr3_nt: TGTGCCAGCAGCCCAAACGGGTGGGCTCAAGAGACCCAGTACTTC

d_call: TRBD2
j_call: TRBJ2-3
cdr3_length: 17
v_call: TRBV11-2
clone_size: NA
cdr3_aa: CASSLGSWRENTDTQYF
cdr3_nt: TGTGCCAGCAGCTTAGGGAGTTGGCGGGAGAACACAGATACGCAGTATTTT

d_call: TRBD2
j_call: TRBJ2-1
cdr3_length: 13
v_call: TRBV20-1
clone_size: NA
cdr3_aa: CSARASGGGEQFF
cdr3_nt: TGCAGTGCTAGAGCATCGGGAGGTGGTGAGCAGTTCTTC

d_call: TRBD1
j_call: TRBJ2-1
cdr3_length: 15
v_call: TRBV7-7
clone_size: few
cdr3_aa: CASSLGQGSNNEQFF
cdr3_nt: TGTGCCAGCAGCTTAGGACAGGGTTCCAACAATGAGCAGTTCTTC

d_call: TRBD2
j_call: TRBJ2-1
cdr3_length: 15
v_call: TRBV7-9
clone_size: NA
cdr3_aa: CASSLGGGGAIEQFF
cdr3_nt: TGTGCCAGCAGCTTAGGTGGCGGGGGGGCCATTGAGCAGTTCTTC

d_call: NA
j_call: TRBJ2-7
cdr3_length: 14
v_call: TRBV11-2
clone_size: NA
cdr3_aa: CASTYPGGSYEQYF
cdr3_nt: TGTGCCAGCACCTATCCCGGGGGATCCTACGAGCAGTACTTC

d_call: TRBD1
j_call: TRBJ2-5
cdr3_length: 15
v_call: TRBV29-1
clone_size: NA
cdr3_aa: CSAAGDRQIQETQYF
cdr3_nt: TGCAGCGCTGCTGGGGACAGACAGATCCAAGAGACCCAGTACTTC

d_call: TRBD1
j_call: TRBJ2-4
cdr3_length: 16
v_call: TRBV6-6
clone_size: NA
cdr3_aa: CASSRPGQGSKNIQYF
cdr3_nt: TGTGCCAGCAGTCGTCCGGGACAGGGGTCCAAAAACATTCAGTACTTC

d_call: NA
j_call: TRBJ2-1
cdr3_length: 13
v_call: TRBV7-2
clone_size: many
cdr3_aa: CASSQRAHNEQFF
cdr3_nt: TGTGCCAGCAGCCAGAGAGCTCACAATGAGCAGTTCTTC

d_call: NA
j_call: TRBJ2-1
cdr3_length: 15
v_call: TRBV9
clone_size: NA
cdr3_aa: CASSVDSLEYNEQFF
cdr3_nt: TGTGCCAGCAGCGTGGACAGTTTGGAGTACAATGAGCAGTTCTTC

d_call: TRBD1
j_call: TRBJ1-1
cdr3_length: 13
v_call: TRBV10-3
clone_size: NA
cdr3_aa: CAIMTGGATEAFF
cdr3_nt: TGTGCCATCATGACAGGGGGGGCCACTGAAGCTTTCTTT

d_call: NA
j_call: TRBJ2-1
cdr3_length: 14
v_call: TRBV12-3/TRBV12-4
clone_size: NA
cdr3_aa: CASSTALPTNEQFF
cdr3_nt: TGTGCCAGCAGTACTGCCTTGCCCACTAATGAGCAGTTCTTC

d_call: TRBD2
j_call: TRBJ2-5
cdr3_length: 15
v_call: TRBV18
clone_size: NA
cdr3_aa: CASSAQRGMLETQYF
cdr3_nt: TGTGCCAGCTCAGCTCAGCGGGGGATGCTAGAGACCCAGTACTTC

d_call: TRBD1
j_call: TRBJ1-1
cdr3_length: 16
v_call: TRBV4-1
clone_size: NA
cdr3_aa: CASSPGQGPWNTEAFF
cdr3_nt: TGCGCCAGCAGCCCGGGACAGGGCCCCTGGAACACTGAAGCTTTCTTT

d_call: NA
j_call: TRBJ2-3
cdr3_length: 15
v_call: TRBV29-1
clone_size: NA
cdr3_aa: CSVEQGGSSTDTQYF
cdr3_nt: TGCAGCGTTGAACAAGGAGGGTCTAGCACAGATACGCAGTATTTT

d_call: NA
j_call: TRBJ2-3
cdr3_length: 15
v_call: TRBV7-8
clone_size: NA
cdr3_aa: CASSTPGSSTDTQYF
cdr3_nt: TGTGCCAGCAGTACGCCGGGAAGTAGCACAGATACGCAGTATTTT

d_call: NA
j_call: TRBJ1-5
cdr3_length: 15
v_call: TRBV12-3/TRBV12-4
clone_size: few
cdr3_aa: CASSLATFPGWPQHF
cdr3_nt: TGTGCCAGCAGTTTAGCGACATTTCCGGGGTGGCCCCAGCATTTT

d_call: NA
j_call: TRBJ2-7
cdr3_length: 15
v_call: TRBV27
clone_size: NA
cdr3_aa: CASSYRDTFDDEQYF
cdr3_nt: TGTGCCAGCAGTTATAGAGACACGTTCGACGACGAGCAGTACTTC

d_call: TRBD1
j_call: TRBJ2-2
cdr3_length: 19
v_call: TRBV4-1
clone_size: few
cdr3_aa: CASSRRQGFFTPNTGELFF
cdr3_nt: TGCGCCAGCAGCCGACGACAGGGTTTTTTTACCCCGAACACCGGGGAGCTGTTTTTT

d_call: NA
j_call: TRBJ1-1
cdr3_length: 14
v_call: TRBV13
clone_size: NA
cdr3_aa: CASSFAQLNTEAFF
cdr3_nt: TGTGCCAGCAGCTTCGCCCAGTTGAACACTGAAGCTTTCTTT

d_call: NA
j_call: TRBJ2-4
cdr3_length: 17
v_call: TRBV4-2
clone_size: few
cdr3_aa: CASSQEPGGGAKNIQYF
cdr3_nt: TGTGCCAGCAGCCAAGAGCCCGGCGGCGGAGCCAAAAACATTCAGTACTTC

d_call: TRBD1
j_call: TRBJ1-2
cdr3_length: 15
v_call: TRBV12-3/TRBV12-4
clone_size: few
cdr3_aa: CASSSREGARYGYTF
cdr3_nt: TGTGCCAGCAGTTCCCGGGAGGGGGCGCGATATGGCTACACCTTC

d_call: NA
j_call: TRBJ1-2
cdr3_length: 14
v_call: TRBV7-9
clone_size: NA
cdr3_aa: CASSSSDRPSGYTF
cdr3_nt: TGTGCCAGCAGCTCATCCGACAGACCCTCAGGCTACACCTTC